The 9 T cell receptor beta chains below were found in one sample sequenced in a study of T cell responses to AZD1222 COVID-19 vaccine. The method was immunoSEQ multiplex PCR; TCRdb's version includes in-frame clones alone and lacks a portion of them. The sample shows over 100,000 clones, 90% of them seen only once. Sequenced material: peripheral blood, taken on day 0 of AZD1222 vaccination. Receptor source: an adult in good health.

The chain uses TRBV30 and TRBJ2-2; D unresolved. The CDR3 covers 14 residues. V was pared by 3 bases and J by 7 bases, with 15 bases between. Looked up from germline, CDR1 is GTSNPN and CDR2 is SVGIG (reference sequence). The CDR3 nucleotides read TGTGCCTGGAGCGCGGCCAGGTGGAACGGGGAGCTGTTTTTT. Translation: CAWSAARWNGELFF.

The chain has TRBV2 and TRBJ1-6; 7 bases are a match to TRBD1. CDR1 is SNHLY and CDR2 is FYNNEI in the germline V gene. Trimming at V came to 6 bases and at J to 10 bases, leaving 12 bases not matched to a gene. This CDR3 spans 15 amino acids. CDR3 sequence reads: CASRLATGSSSPLHF. CDR3 sequence (DNA): TGTGCCAGCAGGTTGGCGACAGGGAGTAGCTCACCCCTCCACTTT. The full variable domain, with the rest looked up from reference TRBV2 and TRBJ1-6, is EPEVTQTPSHQVTQMGQEVILRCVPISNHLYFYWYRQILGQKVEFLVSFYNNEISEKSEIFDDQFSVERPDGSNFTLKIRSTKLEDSAMYFCASRLATGSSSPLHFGNGTRLTVT.

The rearrangement uses TRBV19 and TRBJ2-3; D uncertain. Germline loops: CDR1 LNHDA, CDR2 SQIVND (reference sequence). The CDR3 length is 12 residues. V lost 8 bases and J 2 bases, leaving 8 bases between the germline ends. The DNA for the CDR3 is TGTGCCAGTTTAAGTATCACAGATACGCAGTATTTT. It is translated as CASLSITDTQYF.

The chain employs TRBV6-1 and TRBJ2-3; a weak D match, TRBD2 (5 bases). V was pared by 1 base and J by 2 bases, with 16 bases between. CDR3 length: 17 residues. The germline CDR1 and CDR2 sequences are MNHNS and SASEGT. The CDR3 DNA is TGTGCCAGCAGTGAAGGAAGGCTCACCGGACTCACAGATACGCAGTATTTT. This encodes CASSEGRLTGLTDTQYF.

This clone turned up a few times. J is TRBJ1-5 and V is TRBV2, with D unclear. The germline V gene encodes CDR1 SNHLY and CDR2 FYNNEI. This CDR3 has 12 residues. Trimming left V 6 bases short and J 3 bases short, with 6 bases between. In DNA form, the CDR3 reads TGTGCCAGCAGGAGGGACAATCAGCCCCAGCATTTT. This translates into CASRRDNQPQHF. The full variable domain, rest sourced from reference TRBV2 and TRBJ1-5, is EPEVTQTPSHQVTQMGQEVILRCVPISNHLYFYWYRQILGQKVEFLVSFYNNEISEKSEIFDDQFSVERPDGSNFTLKIRSTKLEDSAMYFCASRRDNQPQHFGDGTRLSIL.

The chain combines TRBV5-6 with TRBJ1-4, with D perhaps matching TRBD1 (6 bases). Germline-derived CDR1 and CDR2 are SGHDT and YYEEEE. The CDR3 extends over 15 amino acids. V lost 1 base, J lost 8 bases, and 15 bases lay in between. CDR3: CASSLLTGAGEKLFF. In DNA form, the CDR3 reads TGTGCCAGCAGCTTGTTGACAGGCGCTGGGGAAAAACTGTTTTTT.

Remarks on this clone: An end of the junction differs from the germline gene, which may be a read error. The CDR3 protein is CASRDRGQGARAFF. The DNA for the CDR3 is TGTGCCAGCCGTGATAGGGGGCAGGGGGCTCGGGCTTTCTTT. This sequence joins TRBV25-1 and TRBJ1-1, with 8 bases aligning to TRBD1. The CDR3 extends over 14 amino acids. Per the germline V gene, CDR1 is MGHDK and CDR2 is SYGVNS.

The J gene is TRBJ2-7, the V gene TRBV7-2; no reliable D call. V lost 1 base, J lost 3 bases, and 10 bases lay in between. CDR1 is SGHTA and CDR2 is FQGNSA in the germline V gene. The CDR3 contains 14 residues. The CDR3 DNA sequence: TGTGCCAGCAGCTTAGACTACGGGCACTACGAGCAGTACTTC. This sequence encodes CASSLDYGHYEQYF.

V gene TRBV12-5 combines with J gene TRBJ2-5; D is unclear. Germline CDR1 and CDR2: LGHNT and FRNRAP. V was pared by 2 bases and J by 7 bases, with 11 bases between. The CDR3 extends over 13 amino acids. The CDR3 DNA sequence: TGTGCTAGTGGTTTGCAGGCCCCAGGGACCCAGTACTTC. Translated: CASGLQAPGTQYF.